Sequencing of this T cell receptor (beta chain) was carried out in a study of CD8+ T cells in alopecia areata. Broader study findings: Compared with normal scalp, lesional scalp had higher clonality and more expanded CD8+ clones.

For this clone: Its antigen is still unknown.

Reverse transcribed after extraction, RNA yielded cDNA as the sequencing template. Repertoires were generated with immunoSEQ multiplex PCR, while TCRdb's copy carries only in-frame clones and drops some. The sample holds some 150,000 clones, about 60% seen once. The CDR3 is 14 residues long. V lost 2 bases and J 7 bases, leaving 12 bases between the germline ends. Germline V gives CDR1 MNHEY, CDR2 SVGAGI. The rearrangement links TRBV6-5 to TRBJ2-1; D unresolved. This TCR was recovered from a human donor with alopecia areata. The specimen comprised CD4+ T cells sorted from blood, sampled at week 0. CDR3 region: CASSYRRPSNEQFF. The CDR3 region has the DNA TGTGCCAGCAGTTACAGGCGTCCGTCGAATGAGCAGTTCTTC.